This T cell receptor (beta chain) was identified during a study of beta chain features in type 1 diabetes. Study results and caveats: In every one of the four CD4+ subsets, TCRB CDR3s were moderately but significantly shorter in Type 1 diabetes patients.

The CDR3 runs to 14 residues. The ends were cut back, 1 base at V and 6 bases at J, with 13 bases in the middle. The germline gives CDR1 LNHDA, CDR2 SQIVND (reference sequence). Only a few counts were recorded for this clone. Antigen specificity is unknown. Sequenced material consisted of expressed TCRB transcripts (all of the isolated RNA was reverse transcribed). Sequencing used immunoSEQ multiplex PCR; TCRdb keeps in-frame clones, though not all of them. Here the sample spans about 340,000 clones, approximately 13% being singletons. The receptor was isolated from a woman in her late teens or twenties with type 1 diabetes. The specimen was naive CD4+ T cells from blood. The V and J genes are TRBV19 and TRBJ2-7; possible D gene TRBD2, 6 bases. CDR3: CASSIGAGTREQYF. The CDR3 nucleotides read TGTGCCAGTAGTATAGGGGCGGGGACCCGCGAGCAGTACTTC. The whole variable domain, remainder taken from reference TRBV19 and TRBJ2-7, is DGGITQSPKYLFRKEGQNVTLSCEQNLNHDAMYWYRQDPGQGLRLIYYSQIVNDFQKGDIAEGYSVSREKKESFPLTVTSAQKNPTAFYLCASSIGAGTREQYFGPGTRLTVT.